This T cell receptor (beta chain) was observed in a study of T-cell reconstitution after alpha-beta-depleted transplantation in children. General study results and limits: Newly produced T cells mostly accounted for T-cell counts and diversity one year post-transplant. Two months or so post-transplant, alpha-beta T cells reportedly derived from several hundred expanded graft clones. For some patients, TCRbeta diversity was high at day 60 because of recipient T cells and thymic progenitors that survived.

The CDR3 is 13 amino acids. V was clipped by 0 bases and J by 4 bases, with 6 bases between them. Germline V CDR1 and CDR2: MNHEY, SVGAGI. Using unique molecular identifiers, the investigators prepared the TCRbeta library. TCRdb reprocessed the PCR reads via MiXCR and lists one record per CDR3 protein. The sample gives about 980,000 distinct CDR3 sequences, around 30% of which show up once; 28% is in the top ten. Regarding this clonotype: Antigen specificity is unknown.

Material: PBMCs, mostly from graft donor cells, obtained 360 days after TCRalphabeta/CD19-depleted stem cell transplant. This TCR came from a boy under two years old who had a stem cell transplant for SCID, so the T cells may come from the graft donor. The chain has TRBV6-5 and TRBJ1-1; D remains ambiguous. DNA for the CDR3: TGTGCCAGCAGTTACTCACAAAGCACTGAAGCTTTCTTT. It specifies CASSYSQSTEAFF.